This TCR beta chain is from a study of neurological immune-mediated disorders. Whole-study findings and limits: The most TCR clonal expansion was seen in HTLV-1-associated myelopathy, and the least was seen in multiple sclerosis, which fell below healthy controls.

Regarding time point: technical triplicate 3. The cell input for sorted libraries was approximately 1 million, and those cells were CD4+ or CD8+ T cells. This clonotype was detected ten times or more. Its target is unknown. V was trimmed by 5 bases and J by 0 bases, leaving 11 bases between them. This CDR3 has 14 amino acids. Germline V lookup: CDR1 SEHNR, CDR2 FQNEAQ (reference sequence). The making of cDNA relied on 5'RACE with 10-nucleotide random UMIs. TCRdb independently ran MiXCR on the 5' RACE reads; one entry per CDR3 protein. This sample carries some 30,000 distinct CDR3 sequences, 16% of them seen once, and the ten largest clones take around 5%.

This sequence originates from a female donor with HTLV-1-associated myelopathy (HAM/TSP). The chain recombines TRBV7-9 with TRBJ2-7; D unclear. The specimen sequenced was CD4+ T cells from blood. CDR3 bases: TGTGCCAGCAGCCCCTCGGGTCGCTCCTACGAGCAGTACTTC. It encodes CASSPSGRSYEQYF.